Below are 7 T cell receptor beta chains sequenced from a single sample in a study of cytomegalovirus exposure and HLA in healthy donors. This PCR relied on a set of 60 Vbeta primers and 13 Jbeta primers. TCRdb's table, derived via immunoSEQ multiplex PCR, lists solely in-frame clones and lacks some. The data show more than 140,000 clones, with roughly 80% seen just once and 5% to 6.5% held by the top ten. The sequencing sample was made of PBMCs. The source is a man aged 25 to 40 in good health and CMV-seropositive.

This clone was seen a few times. This sequence joins TRBV6-5 and TRBJ2-1; D not certain. V gave up 7 bases and J gave up 7 bases, with 14 bases separating them. Germline CDR1 MNHEY, CDR2 SVGAGI. The CDR3 length is 13 residues. The CDR3 sequence is CASTPSAYNEQFF. CDR3 bases: TGTGCCAGCACCCCCAGCGCGTATAATGAGCAGTTCTTC.

V gene TRBV7-9 combines with J gene TRBJ2-5; possibly TRBD2 for D (5 bases). CDR3 length equals 15 residues. The ends were cut back, 0 bases at V and 0 bases at J, with 8 bases in the middle. Germline CDR1 is SEHNR and CDR2 is FQNEAQ (reference sequence). Here the CDR3 reads CASSLAREYQETQYF. The CDR3 region has the DNA TGTGCCAGCAGCTTAGCGAGGGAGTACCAAGAGACCCAGTACTTC.

The chain carries TRBV5-8 and TRBJ2-7, with TRBD2 matching over 8 bases. Germline CDR1 reads SGHTS; CDR2 reads YDEGEE. Trimming cost V 3 bases and J 0 bases; bases outside gene matches: 11. The CDR3 covers 17 residues. CDR3 amino acids: CASSSTRTGGISYEQYF. The DNA for the CDR3 is TGTGCCAGCAGCTCTACACGGACGGGGGGGATCTCCTACGAGCAGTACTTC. Variable domain in full (rest from reference TRBV5-8 and TRBJ2-7): EAGVTQSPTHLIKTRGQQATLRCSPISGHTSVYWYQQALGLGLQFLLWYDEGEERNRGNFPPRFSGRQFPNYSSELNVNALELEDSALYLCASSSTRTGGISYEQYFGPGTRLTVT.

This sequence joins TRBV18 and TRBJ2-1, with TRBD1 matching 7 bases. In germline, CDR1 is KGHSH, CDR2 LQKENI. The CDR3 covers 15 residues. The V gene end was trimmed by 2 bases and the J gene end by 7 bases; junction bases not matched to a gene: 8. The CDR3 region is CASSPSQGVTNEQFF. The CDR3, as DNA: TGTGCCAGCTCACCAAGCCAGGGGGTTACTAATGAGCAGTTCTTC. Filled out from reference TRBV18 and TRBJ2-1, the complete variable domain reads NAGVMQNPRHLVRRRGQEARLRCSPMKGHSHVYWYRQLPEEGLKFMVYLQKENIIDESGMPKERFSAEFPKEGPSILRIQQVVRGDSAAYFCASSPSQGVTNEQFFGPGTRLTVL.

This chain connects TRBV28 to TRBJ2-5, with 9 positions matching TRBD1. The CDR3 is 14 residues long. Germline-derived CDR1 and CDR2 are MDHEN and SYDVKM. V shed 6 bases and J 6 bases; nucleotides not matched to a gene: 8. The DNA for the CDR3 is TGTGCCAGCAGCAGAACAGGGGGCAGGAAGACCCAGTACTTC. This encodes CASSRTGGRKTQYF.

The chain couples TRBV28 to TRBJ2-5; D may be TRBD1 (6 bases). The better agreement between TRBJ2-7 and the DNA end casts doubt on the J call. CDR1 MDHEN and CDR2 SYDVKM come from the germline V gene. The CDR3 is made up of 14 amino acids. The CDR3, as DNA: TGTGCCAGCATACAGCAGGGGCTAACCTACGAGCAGTACTTC. The encoded protein is CASIQQGLTYEQYF.

As regards this clone: A junction boundary mismatches the germline segment, possibly from a read error. CDR3 nucleotide sequence: TGTGCCAGCAGTTTCTCCCACAATGAGCAGTTCTTC. Its translation is CASSFSHNEQFF. The chain combines TRBV28 with TRBJ2-1; D ambiguous. The CDR3 sequence is 12 residues long. Germline lookup yields CDR1 MDHEN and CDR2 SYDVKM. The full variable domain, rest sourced from reference TRBV28 and TRBJ2-1, is DVKVTQSSRYLVKRTGEKVFLECVQDMDHENMFWYRQDPGLGLRLIYFSYDVKMKEKGDIPEGYSVSREKKERFSLILESASTNQTSMYLCASSFSHNEQFFGPGTRLTVL.